The 27 T cell receptor beta chains listed next were all sequenced from one sample in a study of shared clonotypes between healthy human individuals (TCRdb year 2020). CD8 naive samples were obtained by positive selection for CCR7 among CD45RO-negative cells, yielding a CD45RA+CCR7+ population from which TemRA cells were excluded. The protocol used for the library was the immunoSEQ multiplex PCR assay. The table comes from immuneACCESS by way of TCRdb, which keeps in-frame sequences with V and J called. Part of the clones is missing from these tables; in studies checked, under half for an unresolved V gene and the rest for unknown reasons. The sample table records roughly 650,000 clones; roughly 95% of these occur just once. More than 0.085% of the sample rests with the top ten. The sequenced sample consisted of naive CD8+ T cells sorted from blood. The cell subset or site label for this specimen denotes: CD45RA+CCR7+. The receptors were sampled from a woman aged 25-40 years in good health.

The chain has TRBV27 and TRBJ2-3; 11 bases match TRBD1. Germline V lookup: CDR1 MNHEY, CDR2 SMNVEV (reference sequence). The junction had 4 bases not matched to a gene; V was cut back by 8 bases and J by 6 bases. The CDR3 has 13 amino acids. The CDR3 coding sequence is TGTGCCAGCGGACAGGGGGCGCCCGATACGCAGTATTTT. Translating gives CASGQGAPDTQYF.

CDR3 in DNA: TGTGCCAGCACACGGACTCAGTGGGCCGGGGAGCTGTTTTTT. Amino acids: CASTRTQWAGELFF. J is TRBJ2-2 and V is TRBV28, with D tentatively TRBD2 (5 bases). The CDR3 is 14 amino acids. Germline-derived CDR1 and CDR2 are MDHEN and SYDVKM. The V end lost 7 bases, the J end lost 6 bases, and 15 bases lay between the germline ends.

The V and J genes are TRBV9 and TRBJ2-3; no clear D gene. CDR1 is SGDLS and CDR2 is YYNGEE in the germline V gene. The CDR3 is 16 residues long. V was cut by 3 bases and J by 3 bases, with 17 bases left in between. The DNA for the CDR3 is TGTGCCAGCAGCGGCCAGATACGGGCTGGAACAGATACGCAGTATTTT. Residues: CASSGQIRAGTDTQYF. Full variable domain (remainder filled in from reference TRBV9 and TRBJ2-3): DSGVTQTPKHLITATGQRVTLRCSPRSGDLSVYWYQQSLDQGLQFLIQYYNGEERAKGNILERFSAQQFPDLHSELNLSSLELGDSALYFCASSGQIRAGTDTQYFGPGTRLTVL.

The gene calls are TRBV19 and TRBJ1-5; no clear D. The CDR3 is 15 amino acids. CDR1 is LNHDA and CDR2 is SQIVND in the germline V gene (reference sequence). The V end was cut by 4 bases, the J end by 2 bases, with 12 bases between. The CDR3 protein is CASSTYFGGNQPQHF. CDR3 nucleotides: TGTGCCAGTAGTACGTACTTCGGGGGCAATCAGCCCCAGCATTTT.

This CDR3 reads CASRTRGAGYEQYF. In nucleotides, the CDR3 is TGTGCCAGCAGAACGAGAGGGGCGGGGTACGAGCAGTACTTC. V usage is TRBV28 and J usage is TRBJ2-7; perhaps TRBD2 as D (6 bases). The germline V and J ends were trimmed by 6 bases and 4 bases, with 16 bases remaining between them. This CDR3 contains 14 residues. CDR1 and CDR2 (germline): MDHEN, SYDVKM.

V and J are TRBV6-1 and TRBJ2-7, with D maybe TRBD2 (5 bases). Trimming shortened V by 1 base and J by 2 bases, and 12 bases separated the two germline ends. The CDR3 consists of 15 residues. Germline V CDR1 and CDR2: MNHNS, SASEGT. CDR3 DNA: TGTGCCAGCAGTGAAGGTAGCGCACTTACCTACGAGCAGTACTTC. This sequence encodes CASSEGSALTYEQYF.

This chain links TRBV28 with TRBJ2-7, with D perhaps matching TRBD1 (7 bases). This CDR3 comprises 11 residues. Germline V gene sequence: CDR1 MDHEN, CDR2 SYDVKM. CDR3 sequence reads: CATEGAGEQYF. CDR3 DNA sequence: TGTGCAACTGAGGGGGCGGGGGAGCAGTACTTC.

The V and J genes are TRBV4-1 and TRBJ2-1; D may be TRBD1 or TRBD2 (6 bases each). The germline V gene encodes CDR1 MGHRA and CDR2 YSYEKL. The CDR3 loop spans 18 amino acids. The ends were cut back, 1 base at V and 6 bases at J, with 22 bases in the middle. The CDR3 coding sequence is TGCGCCAGCAGCCAAGCTCCCGGGACCCCGGGGGCGCTCAATGAGCAGTTCTTC. Translating gives CASSQAPGTPGALNEQFF.

The chain uses TRBV2 and TRBJ1-2; no reliable D call. The germline V and J ends were trimmed by 1 base and 6 bases, with 12 bases remaining between them. CDR3 size: 14 residues. The germline V gene has CDR1 SNHLY and CDR2 FYNNEI. CDR3 in DNA: TGTGCCAGCAGTGAAGACCGCTCCAGAAATGGCTACACCTTC. This translates into CASSEDRSRNGYTF. Drawing the rest from reference TRBV2 and TRBJ1-2, the complete variable domain is EPEVTQTPSHQVTQMGQEVILRCVPISNHLYFYWYRQILGQKVEFLVSFYNNEISEKSEIFDDQFSVERPDGSNFTLKIRSTKLEDSAMYFCASSEDRSRNGYTFGSGTRLTVV.

This chain connects TRBV2 to TRBJ1-2; TRBD1 is a possible D gene (6 bases). This CDR3 contains 17 residues. Trimming left V 6 bases short and J 0 bases short, with 20 bases between. The V gene's germline CDR1 is SNHLY and CDR2 FYNNEI. CDR3 bases: TGTGCCAGCAGAACCTCGGTCGGGACACAGGCTAACTATGGCTACACCTTC. Residues: CASRTSVGTQANYGYTF.

The chain combines TRBV2 with TRBJ2-7, with D possibly being TRBD1 or TRBD2 (6 bases each). Germline-derived CDR1 and CDR2 are SNHLY and FYNNEI. Trimming cost V 6 bases and J 9 bases, with 9 bases left between them. The CDR3 covers 10 residues. The CDR3 is CASRGGRQYF. The CDR3 nucleotides are TGTGCCAGCAGAGGGGGGAGGCAGTACTTC.

The CDR3 bases are TGTGCCAGCAGCTTGGACCTCTGGCGGGAGGGGGAGGCTGAGCAGTTCTTC. Protein product: CASSLDLWREGEAEQFF. V is TRBV7-2 and J is TRBJ2-1, with 9 bases lining up with TRBD2. Trimming took 3 bases from V and 9 from J; bases not matched to a gene: 15. In germline, CDR1 is SGHTA, CDR2 FQGNSA. This CDR3 spans 17 amino acids.

The chain links TRBV27 to TRBJ1-5; perhaps TRBD1 as D (5 bases). Germline V CDR1 and CDR2: MNHEY, SMNVEV (reference sequence). Trimming stripped 1 base from V and 2 bases from J, with 12 bases between. The CDR3 consists of 16 residues. DNA of the CDR3: TGTGCCAGCAGTTTATTTTGGGGCGAGGGCAATCAGCCCCAGCATTTT. Its protein is CASSLFWGEGNQPQHF.

The chain joins TRBV2 to TRBJ1-6, with a tentative D call TRBD1 (6 bases). Germline CDR1 reads SNHLY; CDR2 reads FYNNEI. V lost 6 bases and J 3 bases, leaving 12 bases between the germline ends. There are 15 residues in the CDR3. This CDR3 reads CASSSTGYYNSPLHF. The DNA of the CDR3 is TGTGCCAGCAGCAGCACAGGGTACTATAATTCACCCCTCCACTTT.

The gene calls are TRBV5-5 and TRBJ2-7; no reliable D call. The CDR3 length is 13 residues. Per germline, CDR1 SGHKS and CDR2 YYEKEE (reference sequence). Trimming left V 4 bases short and J 3 bases short, with 11 bases between. The DNA of the CDR3 is TGTGCCAGCAGCCACAGTGAGAACTACGAGCAGTACTTC. Translation: CASSHSENYEQYF.

The chain combines TRBV5-6 with TRBJ2-1; either TRBD1 or TRBD2 may supply D (6 bases each). The CDR3 sequence is 15 residues long. The V end was cut by 1 base, the J end by 5 bases, with 13 bases between. Germline V gene sequence: CDR1 SGHDT, CDR2 YYEEEE. The CDR3 protein is CASSLWSRGHNEQFF. CDR3 DNA sequence: TGTGCCAGCAGCTTGTGGTCTCGGGGGCACAATGAGCAGTTCTTC.

This chain connects TRBV5-1 to TRBJ2-1; 9 bases fit TRBD2. The V gene's germline CDR1 is SGHRS and CDR2 YFSETQ. The CDR3 covers 16 residues. V trimming: 3 bases; J trimming: 5 bases; junction bases outside the gene matches: 9. The CDR3 loop reads CASSSSGTHPNNEQFF. In DNA form, the CDR3 reads TGCGCCAGCAGCTCTAGCGGGACCCATCCAAACAATGAGCAGTTCTTC.

The J gene is TRBJ2-7, the V gene TRBV28; unclear D gene. Germline CDR1 and CDR2: MDHEN and SYDVKM. The CDR3 contains 13 residues. The V end lost 2 bases, the J end lost 4 bases, and 9 bases lay between the germline ends. The CDR3 reads CASSLKPWYEQYF. CDR3 nucleotides: TGTGCCAGCAGTTTAAAACCGTGGTACGAGCAGTACTTC. The variable domain in full, completed from reference TRBV28 and TRBJ2-7, reads DVKVTQSSRYLVKRTGEKVFLECVQDMDHENMFWYRQDPGLGLRLIYFSYDVKMKEKGDIPEGYSVSREKKERFSLILESASTNQTSMYLCASSLKPWYEQYFGPGTRLTVT.

The CDR3 region is CASSPIRGNSETQYF. The CDR3 DNA reads TGTGCCAGCAGCCCCATTCGGGGCAACTCAGAGACCCAGTACTTC. The chain recombines TRBV7-9 with TRBJ2-5, with D perhaps assigned TRBD1 or TRBD2 (5 bases each). The germline V and J ends were trimmed by 5 bases and 4 bases, with 17 bases remaining between them. Germline CDR1 reads SEHNR; CDR2 reads FQNEAQ (reference sequence). CDR3 length: 15 amino acids. Combining the CDR3 with reference TRBV7-9 and TRBJ2-5 gives the whole variable domain DTGVSQNPRHKITKRGQNVTFRCDPISEHNRLYWYRQTLGQGPEFLTYFQNEAQLEKSRLLSDRFSAERPKGSFSTLEIQRTEQGDSAMYLCASSPIRGNSETQYFGPGTRLLVL.

This chain connects TRBV28 to TRBJ1-5, with 7 positions matching TRBD1. Germline V gene lookup returns CDR1 MDHEN and CDR2 SYDVKM. The J segment lost 5 bases and the V segment lost 5 bases, leaving 3 bases of the junction unmatched. CDR3 length: 13 residues. In nucleotides, the CDR3 is TGTGCCAGCAGTCAGGGGGGCTATCAGCCCCAGCATTTT. Encoded protein: CASSQGGYQPQHF.

The chain uses TRBV28 and TRBJ2-1, with D possibly called TRBD1 or TRBD2 (5 bases each). Per the germline V gene, CDR1 is MDHEN and CDR2 is SYDVKM. This CDR3 spans 11 amino acids. Trimming left V 3 bases short and J 12 bases short, with 9 bases between. The CDR3 protein is CASSLGDGQFF. The CDR3 bases are TGTGCCAGCAGTTTGGGGGACGGGCAGTTCTTC.

The chain couples TRBV28 to TRBJ2-3, with 7 bases aligning to TRBD2. The CDR3 length is 16 residues. Unmatched junction bases numbered 7, after V lost 2 bases and J lost 2 bases. CDR1 and CDR2 from the germline V gene are MDHEN and SYDVKM. The CDR3 spells CASSLMASGATDTQYF. The DNA of the CDR3 is TGTGCCAGCAGTTTAATGGCTAGCGGAGCCACAGATACGCAGTATTTT.

The CDR3 spells CASSPVTSGAGVGQFF. The CDR3 nucleotides are TGTGCCAGCAGTCCAGTGACTAGCGGAGCGGGAGTAGGGCAGTTCTTC. This chain links TRBV28 with TRBJ2-1, with 9 bases that match TRBD2. The germline V gene encodes CDR1 MDHEN and CDR2 SYDVKM. The CDR3 is made up of 16 amino acids. V trimming: 5 bases; J trimming: 12 bases; junction bases outside the gene matches: 17.

To note about this clone: In the same sample, other DNA sequences code for this CDR3. This chain links TRBV27 with TRBJ2-1; 7 nucleotides match TRBD2. This CDR3 region has 14 residues. Germline CDR1 MNHEY, CDR2 SMNVEV (reference sequence). The trim removed 2 bases at V and 7 bases at J, leaving 5 bases unmatched. The CDR3 DNA sequence: TGTGCCAGCAGTTTAGCGGGAGTGGGAAATGAGCAGTTCTTC. Translation: CASSLAGVGNEQFF.

The V call is TRBV9, the J call TRBJ2-3, with D hard to call. The CDR3 extends over 12 amino acids. Looked up from germline, CDR1 is SGDLS and CDR2 is YYNGEE. The V end lost 7 bases, the J end lost 3 bases, and 9 bases lay between the germline ends. The CDR3 reads CASSSLTDTQYF. CDR3 bases: TGTGCCAGCTCCTCGCTTACAGATACGCAGTATTTT.

The sample holds one count of this clone. The CDR3 sequence: CASSVAQGYNEKLFF. In DNA form, the CDR3 reads TGTGCCAGCAGCGTAGCGCAGGGCTATAATGAAAAACTGTTTTTT. The chain carries TRBV9 and TRBJ1-4, with D perhaps TRBD1 (5 bases). Trimming left V 0 bases short and J 4 bases short, with 10 bases between. Germline V gene sequence: CDR1 SGDLS, CDR2 YYNGEE. CDR3 size: 15 residues. Supplemented by reference TRBV9 and TRBJ1-4, the full variable domain reads DSGVTQTPKHLITATGQRVTLRCSPRSGDLSVYWYQQSLDQGLQFLIQYYNGEERAKGNILERFSAQQFPDLHSELNLSSLELGDSALYFCASSVAQGYNEKLFFGSGTQLSVL.

This chain joins TRBV7-8 and TRBJ2-5; D unclear. Germline values: CDR1 SGHVS, CDR2 FQNEAQ. The CDR3 totals 15 residues. Trimming took 5 bases from V and 3 from J, leaving 16 bases between them. For the CDR3, the DNA is TGTGCCAGCAGCCTAAAACGGCTGGGAAAAGAGACCCAGTACTTC. It is translated as CASSLKRLGKETQYF.